This TCR beta chain was identified during a study of long-term antiretroviral therapy in people with HIV (dated by TCRdb to 2022 to 2024). Broadly, across the study: The earliest samples were collected approximately a decade before the 2015 WHO recommendation for immediate ART, a period when ART was typically delayed until CD4 counts fell. A retrospective serial study tested whether ART initiation and durable HIV suppression were associated with changes in peripheral blood TRB repertoire composition and diversity. A total of roughly 200 cryopreserved PBMC samples came from 25 to 35 adults with confirmed HIV infection and were collected serially over a mean of roughly 6 years (range 1-12). Among the 25 to 30 participants with HIV, about a dozen were female. No cross-contamination during QIAcube processing was seen in test extractions of a monoclonal T-cell line run alongside roughly 30 polyclonal samples. Results and caveats for the whole study, not just this receptor: Narrower CDR3 length ranges were observed in HIV repertoires than in controls, and an antigen-experienced repertoire with only a slight naive shift after ART was suggested by the network structure. The samples span the years 2004 to 2017, and the ART regimens used may be less effective than current regimens. Owing to limited PBMC availability, only the TCR beta chain was sequenced, without alpha chain pairing. At every time point, the repertoire was dominated by expanded TRB clones first identified before ART initiation, although this dominance fluctuated and, in many PLHIV, declined after ART. Starting ART was linked to a significant rise in TRB diversity, yet even with long-term ART the diversity remained significantly lower than in transplant donor controls. Because pre-ART samples had limited cell numbers, profiling was done on unsorted PBMC rather than on sorted CD4+ and CD8+ T cells. Inferences about post-ART repertoire changes are limited because no data were available on ART adherence, viral resistance or therapy changes.

The germline V gene (reference sequence) provides CDR1 LNHDA and CDR2 SQIVND. The CDR3 starts with the cysteine, ends with the phenylalanine, and has 14 residues. The DNA shown is the 42-base CDR3, in frame from base 1. Trimming costs V 3 bases and J 5 bases, and their ends lie 14 bases apart. To be included, a participant needed at least one PBMC sample from before ART initiation plus at least two post-ART samples. Treatment was received in the United States of America by all participants with HIV. Cryopreserved samples of about 0.9-11 million PBMC were thawed and washed before DNA extraction. At the time of the earliest PBMC sample for each participant with HIV, ages ranged from about 23 to 60 years. Each participant contributed PBMC samples from 1-4 timepoints before ART initiation and 2-8 timepoints after ART initiation, with a median of 7 samples. Serial HIV viral load, CD4+ T-cell count, ART history and demographic data were obtained for every participant. A Qiagen kit on a QIAcube was used to extract genomic DNA from unsorted PBMC, with samples processed in batches of 12.

Sequencing of the TRB variable region was done with the immunoSEQ hsTCRB v3.0 assay at survey level resolution. The targeted TRB sequencing depth was roughly 35,000-50,000 T-cell genomes per sample. An Illumina MiSeq with a v3 150-cycle kit was used to sequence the pooled TRB libraries. Concerning the study's data processing: Repertoire analysis ran in R within a reproducible Nextflow workflow covering QC, data transformation and analysis. Custom analyses were implemented in LymphoSeq2, an R package for AIRR-Seq data exploration. After excluding a few samples that yielded fewer than 5000 total TRB sequences, under 200 HIV repertoires remained for analysis. Of the roughly 180 retained HIV repertoires, about 60 were collected before and roughly 130 after ART initiation. Repertoires were downsampled to 5000 TRB nucleotide sequences, with summary statistics averaged over 100 downsampling iterations. The analysis kept only TRB sequences whose CDR3 regions were at least seven amino acids long. Two measures captured diversity: a Shannon entropy-derived clonality score and the Gini coefficient. In the repertoire networks, any two of the top 5000 CDR3 amino acid sequences were linked whenever the two sequences differed by an edit distance of one. For TRB CDR3 amino acid sequences, antigen specificity groups and MHC restriction were predicted with GLIPH2. To flag known associations with CMV, EBV, HIV or tissue antigens, CDR3 amino acid sequences were compared against VDJdb and McPAS-TCR. Pre-ART, post-ART and control groups were compared with Wilcoxon signed-rank tests and Holm-Bonferroni correction. This immuneACCESS table, as held by TCRdb, lists in-frame sequences with V and J called but not all clones. Of the missing ones, under half trace to an unresolved V gene in checked studies; the others have no known cause. V and J calls and clone size are given by that table; D and trimming were obtained from the DNA. Present in this sample are more than 15,000 clones, over 70% of which were seen just once. The top ten clones comprise roughly 8.8% of the sample.

The table lists this clone with a count of one. Its antigen specificity is not known. Base qualities were left out, and no much larger clone turns up one base away. The chain uses TRBV19 and TRBJ2-7; TRBD2 might be the D gene, on 6 matching bases. The TCR comes from a man between 18 and 35 years old with HIV. The material was unsorted PBMCs, obtained 0.5 years before starting antiretroviral therapy. The DNA is TGTGCCAGTAGTATTGGGGACTCGGGCCACGAGCAGTACTTC. It encodes CASSIGDSGHEQYF.